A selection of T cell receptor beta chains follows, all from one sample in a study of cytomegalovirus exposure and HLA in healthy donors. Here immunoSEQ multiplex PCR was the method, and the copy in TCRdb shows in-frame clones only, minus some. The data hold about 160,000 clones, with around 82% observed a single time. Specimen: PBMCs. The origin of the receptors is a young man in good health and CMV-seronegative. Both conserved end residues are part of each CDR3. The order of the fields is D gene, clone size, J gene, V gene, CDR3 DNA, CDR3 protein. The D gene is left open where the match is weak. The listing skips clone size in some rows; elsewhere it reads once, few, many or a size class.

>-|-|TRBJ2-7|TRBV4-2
TGTGCCAGCAGCCAAGATGATTCCGGCACTAGCTCCTACGAGCAGTACTTC
CASSQDDSGTSSYEQYF
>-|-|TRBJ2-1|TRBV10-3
TGTGCCATCAGTGAGAGGGAGGCCCAAGAGGGTTACAATGAGCAGTTCTTC
CAISEREAQEGYNEQFF
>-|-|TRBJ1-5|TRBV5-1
TGCGCCAGCAGCTTGGATTATAGCAATCAGCCCCAGCATTTT
CASSLDYSNQPQHF
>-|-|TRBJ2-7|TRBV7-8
TGTGCCAGCAGCTTCCTCCGGGACACTAGCTCCTACGAGCAGTACTTC
CASSFLRDTSSYEQYF
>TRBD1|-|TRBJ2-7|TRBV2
TGTGCCAGCAGACTCGGACAGGCCAGCTCCTACGAGCAGTACTTC
CASRLGQASSYEQYF
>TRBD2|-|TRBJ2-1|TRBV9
TGTGCCAGCAGCCCCCGCGCCGCCGGGACTAGCGTTAGAGGTGAGCAGTTCTTC
CASSPRAAGTSVRGEQFF
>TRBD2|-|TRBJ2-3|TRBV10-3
TGTGCCATCCAGGCTAGCGGGGGGAGAGATACGCAGTATTTT
CAIQASGGRDTQYF
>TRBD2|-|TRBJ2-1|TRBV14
TGTGCCAGCAGCCAAGACGGGACTAGGATAGGTGAGCAGTTCTTC
CASSQDGTRIGEQFF
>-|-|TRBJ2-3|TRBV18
TGTGCCAGCTCACCCCAGTCGGATACGCAGTATTTT
CASSPQSDTQYF
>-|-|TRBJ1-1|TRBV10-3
TGTGCCATCAGTGATTTTCCGCAGGGCCTGAACACTGAAGCTTTCTTT
CAISDFPQGLNTEAFF
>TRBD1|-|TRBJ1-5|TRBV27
TGTGCCAGCAGTTTAGGGTACGGCGGGACAGGGAGTCAGCCCCAGCATTTT
CASSLGYGGTGSQPQHF
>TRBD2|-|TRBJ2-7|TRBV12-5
TGTGCTAGTGGTTTGGCCCCCACGGGACTAGCGGGAGGTCCCACCTACGAGCAGTACTTC
CASGLAPTGLAGGPTYEQYF
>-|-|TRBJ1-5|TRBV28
TGTGCCAGCAGCGACCCACTCGGAGGCAATCAGCCCCAGCATTTT
CASSDPLGGNQPQHF
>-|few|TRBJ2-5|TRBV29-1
TGCAGCGTCGGCGGGACTGCCGACCAAGAGACCCAGTACTTC
CSVGGTADQETQYF
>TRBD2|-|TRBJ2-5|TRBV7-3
TGTGCCAGCAGCTTAAATATGGGAGGGCCTGAGACCCAGTACTTC
CASSLNMGGPETQYF
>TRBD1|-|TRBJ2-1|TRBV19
TGTGCCAGTATCCCTGCCGGGACAGGGGGTTACAATGAGCAGTTCTTC
CASIPAGTGGYNEQFF
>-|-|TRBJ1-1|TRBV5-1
TGCGCCAGACTTCCGGGACACCTGAACACTGAAGCTTTCTTT
CARLPGHLNTEAFF
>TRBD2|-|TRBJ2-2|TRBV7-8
TGTGCCAGCAGCTTAGTGCTAGCGGCGAACACCGGGGAGCTGTTTTTT
CASSLVLAANTGELFF
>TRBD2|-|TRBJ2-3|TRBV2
TGTGCCAGAAGTACCGAAGCGGGAGGAGGAGATACGCAGTATTTT
CARSTEAGGGDTQYF
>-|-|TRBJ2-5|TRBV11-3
TGTGCCAGCAGCTTAGGACAGGTCCAAGAGACCCAGTACTTC
CASSLGQVQETQYF
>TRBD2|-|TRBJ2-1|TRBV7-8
TGTGCCAGCAGCTTAGCGTGGGTAGCGGGAGGTGAGCAGTTCTTC
CASSLAWVAGGEQFF
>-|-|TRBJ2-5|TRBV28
TGTGCCAGCAGTCGGAGCGGTAGCGAGACCCAGTACTTC
CASSRSGSETQYF
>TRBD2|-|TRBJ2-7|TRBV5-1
TGCGCCAGCAGCCGAACTAGCGGGGGATCCTACGAGCAGTACTTC
CASSRTSGGSYEQYF
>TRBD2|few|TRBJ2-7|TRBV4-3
TGCGCCAGCAGCCAAGGAGGAAGCGGGAGGGCCGGCGAGCAGTACTTC
CASSQGGSGRAGEQYF
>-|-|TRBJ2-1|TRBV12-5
TGTGCTAGTGGTTGGGGACACTCCTACAATGAGCAGTTCTTC
CASGWGHSYNEQFF
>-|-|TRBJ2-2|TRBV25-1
TGTGCCAGCAGTGTACAGGGTGGCACCGGGGAGCTGTTTTTT
CASSVQGGTGELFF
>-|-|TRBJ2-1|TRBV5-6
TGTGCCAGCAGCTCCGGGAGTGGGACTTTAGAGCAGTTCTTC
CASSSGSGTLEQFF
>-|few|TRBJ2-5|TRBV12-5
TGTGCTAGTGGTTTGTATGGCGATCTTTCCGGGGAGACCCAGTACTTC
CASGLYGDLSGETQYF
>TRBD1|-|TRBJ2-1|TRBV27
TGTGCCAGCAGTTTAGGGCCGGGGACAGGCCGAAACAATGAGCAGTTCTTC
CASSLGPGTGRNNEQFF
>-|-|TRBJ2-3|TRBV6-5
TGTGCCAGCAGGAGGGGGTTTGGGGATACGCAGTATTTT
CASRRGFGDTQYF
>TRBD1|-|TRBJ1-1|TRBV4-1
TGCGCCAGCAGCCAAGTTCCTGGGACAGACTTCCCGAACACTGAAGCTTTCTTT
CASSQVPGTDFPNTEAFF
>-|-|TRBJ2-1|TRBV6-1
TGTGCCAGCAGCCGCGGGGAGTCCAATGAGCAGTTCTTC
CASSRGESNEQFF
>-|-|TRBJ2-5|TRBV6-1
TGTGCCAGCATCTCGATCGGAGAGACCCAGTACTTC
CASISIGETQYF
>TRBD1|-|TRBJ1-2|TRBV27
TGTGCCAGCAGCCAACAGGGGGCAGGGGGCTACACCTTC
CASSQQGAGGYTF
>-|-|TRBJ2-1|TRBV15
TGTGCCACCAGCAGAGTTCTCCTTCCGGGGAGAGACAATGAGCAGTTCTTC
CATSRVLLPGRDNEQFF
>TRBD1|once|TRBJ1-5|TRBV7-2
TGTGCCAGCAGCCTGGACAGGGGTGGTCAGGGGCATTTT
CASSLDRGGQGHF
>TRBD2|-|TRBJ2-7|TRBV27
TGTGCCAGCAGTCCAGCGGGAGCCCCATACGAGCAGTACTTC
CASSPAGAPYEQYF
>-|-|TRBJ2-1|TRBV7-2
TGTGCCAGCAGCTTAATAGGGGACTCCTACAATGAGCAGTTCTTC
CASSLIGDSYNEQFF
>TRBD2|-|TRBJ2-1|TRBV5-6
TGTGCCAGCAGCTTCGGCGGGGGGGCCGATGAGCAGTTCTTC
CASSFGGGADEQFF
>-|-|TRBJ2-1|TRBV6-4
TGTGCCAGCAGGGCAGGGTACAATGAGCAGTTCTTC
CASRAGYNEQFF